A selection of T cell receptor beta chains follows, all from one sample in a study of identical twins. Via MiXCR, TCRdb re-called the 5' RACE reads, giving one row per CDR3 protein. The sample consists of some 690,000 distinct CDR3 sequences, 21% of them appearing once. The data also belong to a second study, concerning T cells expressing NK-cell markers.

Sequencing input: PBMCs. These receptors all stem from a woman younger than 30 in good health. Each CDR3 is given with its conserved first and last residue. A D gene is named only where the DNA matches it firmly. Rows may omit the clone size; those that give it use once, few, many or a size class.

cdr3_aa cdr3_nt j_call d_call clone_size v_call
CASRDRLGANTEAFF TGCGCCAGCAGGGATCGCCTTGGAGCGAACACTGAAGCTTTCTTT TRBJ1-1 - few TRBV10-2
CASSTKRTPKETQYF TGTGCCAGCAGTACCAAACGGACACCCAAAGAGACCCAGTACTTC TRBJ2-5 - - TRBV6-1
CASSQTGGETQYF TGTGCCAGCAGTCAAACGGGAGGGGAGACCCAGTACTTC TRBJ2-5 TRBD2 many TRBV12-3/TRBV12-4
CASRKLETQYF TGTGCCAGCAGGAAACTTGAGACCCAGTACTTC TRBJ2-5 - few TRBV12-3/TRBV12-4
CSSRGREDYEQYF TGCAGTTCGAGGGGGCGCGAAGACTACGAGCAGTACTTC TRBJ2-7 TRBD1 few TRBV20-1
CASSQTGLGTYEQYF TGCGCCAGCAGCCAGACAGGGTTGGGAACCTACGAGCAGTACTTC TRBJ2-7 TRBD1 - TRBV4-3
CASSAQGEGDTQYF TGTGCCAGCAGCGCCCAGGGGGAGGGAGATACGCAGTATTTT TRBJ2-3 - few TRBV7-8
CASSSWTKETQYF TGTGCCAGCAGTTCATGGACGAAAGAGACCCAGTACTTC TRBJ2-5 - few TRBV6-5
CASSAASGSFETQYF TGTGCCAGTAGTGCGGCTAGCGGGAGTTTTGAGACCCAGTACTTC TRBJ2-5 TRBD2 few TRBV19
CSVPGAPDNEKLFF TGCAGCGTCCCCGGAGCACCCGACAATGAAAAACTGTTTTTT TRBJ1-4 - few TRBV29-1
CASSLETGFVQTQYF TGCGCCAGCAGCCTGGAGACTGGATTCGTACAGACCCAGTACTTC TRBJ2-5 - many TRBV5-1
CASSVGRGPRNEQFF TGTGCCAGCAGCGTTGGGCGGGGCCCTAGAAATGAGCAGTTCTTC TRBJ2-1 - - TRBV9
CSADPRRRSGNEQFF TGCAGTGCCGACCCCCGAAGACGGTCTGGCAATGAGCAGTTCTTC TRBJ2-1 - few TRBV20-1
CASSLSGTSANTGELFF TGTGCCAGCAGCTTGTCGGGGACTAGCGCGAACACCGGGGAGCTGTTTTTT TRBJ2-2 TRBD2 few TRBV5-5
CSARDQAAVQETQYF TGCAGTGCTAGAGATCAGGCAGCGGTCCAAGAGACCCAGTACTTC TRBJ2-5 - few TRBV20-1
CASSPTYSGTQYF TGTGCCAGCAGCCCCACCTACTCGGGGACCCAGTACTTC TRBJ2-5 - - TRBV7-3
CSAAREPYEQYF TGCAGTGCTGCGCGGGAGCCGTACGAGCAGTACTTC TRBJ2-7 TRBD2 many TRBV20-1
CASSPAGALFNEQFF TGTGCCAGCAGCCCAGCGGGAGCTCTCTTTAATGAGCAGTTCTTC TRBJ2-1 TRBD2 few TRBV12-3/TRBV12-4
CATSRSPGTSGTDTQYF TGTGCCACCAGCAGGTCACCCGGGACTAGCGGCACAGATACGCAGTATTTT TRBJ2-3 TRBD2 - TRBV15
CSVDAGTDEQYF TGCAGCGTCGACGCCGGGACAGACGAGCAGTACTTC TRBJ2-7 TRBD1 few TRBV29-1
CASSFPRGQGQWEQFF TGTGCCAGCAGCTTCCCTCGTGGACAGGGACAATGGGAGCAGTTCTTC TRBJ2-1 TRBD1 - TRBV7-2
CSVEDPRGDEQFF TGCAGCGTTGAAGATCCTAGGGGCGATGAGCAGTTCTTC TRBJ2-1 - few TRBV29-1
CATSIPGQGDEQYF TGTGCCACCAGCATACCGGGACAGGGGGACGAGCAGTACTTC TRBJ2-7 TRBD1 - TRBV15
CASSFFSSEQYF TGTGCCAGCAGTTTCTTCTCGTCCGAGCAGTACTTC TRBJ2-7 - once TRBV12-3/TRBV12-4
CASRRTNTEAFF TGTGCCAGCCGCCGGACGAACACTGAAGCTTTCTTT TRBJ1-1 - - TRBV9
CAWSVQRAVNTEAFF TGTGCCTGGAGTGTACAACGAGCCGTGAACACTGAAGCTTTCTTT TRBJ1-1 - few TRBV30
CASSLTSPTGEQFF TGTGCCAGCAGCTTAACCTCCCCAACCGGGGAGCAGTTCTTC TRBJ2-1 - - TRBV7-3
CASRTGADYNEQFF TGCGCCAGCAGGACAGGGGCGGACTACAATGAGCAGTTCTTC TRBJ2-1 TRBD1 - TRBV5-1
CASSFGLEETQYF TGTGCCAGCAGTTTCGGCCTTGAAGAGACCCAGTACTTC TRBJ2-5 - few TRBV12-3/TRBV12-4
CASSNRDQGNTGELFF TGTGCCAGCAGCAACCGGGACCAGGGCAACACCGGGGAGCTGTTTTTT TRBJ2-2 - - TRBV5-4
CSVERFLQETQYF TGCAGCGTCGAACGATTCCTACAAGAGACCCAGTACTTC TRBJ2-5 - - TRBV29-1
CAISRLAAPTDTQYF TGTGCCATCTCCCGACTAGCGGCACCCACAGATACGCAGTATTTT TRBJ2-3 TRBD2 - TRBV10-3
CSAWTSSGGELFF TGCAGTGCCTGGACTTCCTCGGGCGGGGAGCTGTTTTTT TRBJ2-2 - - TRBV20-1
CASSQVTVAYEQYF TGTGCCAGCAGCCAAGTTACAGTGGCCTACGAGCAGTACTTC TRBJ2-7 - - TRBV3-1
CASSATGGAEYGYTF TGTGCCAGCAGTGCCACAGGGGGCGCGGAGTATGGCTACACCTTC TRBJ1-2 TRBD1 - TRBV12-3/TRBV12-4
CSARVVGSTDTQYF TGCAGTGCTAGAGTCGTGGGGAGCACAGATACGCAGTATTTT TRBJ2-3 - few TRBV20-1
CASSRRGTYEQYF TGTGCCAGCAGCCGGAGGGGGACCTACGAGCAGTACTTC TRBJ2-7 - - TRBV14